This TCR beta chain derives from a study of T-cell reconstitution after alpha-beta-depleted transplantation in children. Overall study findings and caveats: Newly made T cells mostly supplied T-cell counts and diversity one year after transplant. It was reported that alpha-beta T cells came from several hundred expanded graft clones (about two months after transplant). Surviving recipient T cells and thymic progenitors produced the high day-60 TCRbeta diversity seen in some patients.

A word on this clonotype: What it binds is not known.

Unique molecular identifiers were used to barcode this TCRbeta library. TCRdb processed the PCR reads anew with MiXCR; each CDR3 protein has one entry. The repertoire holds about 7,600 distinct CDR3 sequences, with under 7% as singletons. The CDR3 has 14 residues. Trimming cost V 9 bases and J 2 bases, with 18 bases left between them. The chain has TRBV5-3 and TRBJ2-7; the D is unclear. TRBV5-3 counts as an open reading frame of uncertain function. Sequencing used PBMCs, mostly from graft donor cells, obtained 180 days after TCRalphabeta/CD19-depleted stem cell transplant. This TCR was sampled from a child younger than two who had a stem cell transplant for acute myeloid leukemia, so the T cells may come from the graft donor. Written as DNA, the CDR3 is TGTGCCATGAGCCCCGGGCCAACCCCCTACGAGCAGTACTTC. Protein: CAMSPGPTPYEQYF.